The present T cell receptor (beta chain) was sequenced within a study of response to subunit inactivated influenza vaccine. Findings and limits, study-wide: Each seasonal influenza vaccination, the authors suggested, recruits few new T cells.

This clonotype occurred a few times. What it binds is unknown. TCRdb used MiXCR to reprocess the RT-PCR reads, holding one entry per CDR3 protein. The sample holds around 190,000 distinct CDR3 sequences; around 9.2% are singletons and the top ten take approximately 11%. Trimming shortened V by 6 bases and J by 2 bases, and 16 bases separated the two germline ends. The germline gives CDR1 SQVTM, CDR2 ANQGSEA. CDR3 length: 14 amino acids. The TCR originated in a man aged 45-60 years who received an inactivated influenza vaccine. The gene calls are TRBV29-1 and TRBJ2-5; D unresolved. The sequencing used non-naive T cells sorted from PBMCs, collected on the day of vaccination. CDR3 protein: CSVARVDRQETQYF. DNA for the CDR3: TGCAGCGTGGCCCGCGTGGATAGACAAGAGACCCAGTACTTC.